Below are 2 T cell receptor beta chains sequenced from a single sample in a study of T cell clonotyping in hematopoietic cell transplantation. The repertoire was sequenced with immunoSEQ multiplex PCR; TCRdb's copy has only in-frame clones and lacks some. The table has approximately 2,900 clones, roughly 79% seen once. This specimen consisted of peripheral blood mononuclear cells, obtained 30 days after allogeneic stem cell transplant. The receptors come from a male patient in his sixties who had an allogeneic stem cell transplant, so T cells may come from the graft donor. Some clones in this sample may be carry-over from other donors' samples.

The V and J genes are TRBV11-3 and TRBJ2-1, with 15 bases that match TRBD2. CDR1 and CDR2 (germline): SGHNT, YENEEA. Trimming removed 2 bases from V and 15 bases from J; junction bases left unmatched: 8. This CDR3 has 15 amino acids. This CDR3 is CASSLSTGLAGGVFF. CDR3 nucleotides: TGTGCCAGCAGCTTATCGACGGGACTAGCGGGAGGAGTGTTCTTC. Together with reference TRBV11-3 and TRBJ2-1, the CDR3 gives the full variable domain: EAGVVQSPRYKIIEKKQPVAFWCNPISGHNTLYWYLQNLGQGPELLIRYENEEAVDDSQLPKDRFSAERLKGVDSTLKIQPAELGDSAVYLCASSLSTGLAGGVFFGPGTRLTVL.

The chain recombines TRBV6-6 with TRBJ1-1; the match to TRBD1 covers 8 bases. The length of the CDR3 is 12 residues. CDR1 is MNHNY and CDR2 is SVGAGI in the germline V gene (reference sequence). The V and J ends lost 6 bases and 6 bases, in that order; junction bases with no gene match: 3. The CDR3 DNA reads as TGTGCCAGCAGCCAGGGGGCGGCTGAAGCTTTCTTT. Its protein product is CASSQGAAEAFF.